This passage covers 21 T cell receptor beta chains from one sample sequenced in a study of cytomegalovirus exposure and HLA in healthy donors (dated by TCRdb to the late 2010s). The library was generated by the immunoSEQ multiplex PCR assay. For the multiplex PCR, a mixture combining 60 forward primers for TCR Vbeta segments and 13 reverse primers for TCR Jbeta segments was used. Not all clones reach the TCRdb copy of this immuneACCESS table, which keeps in-frame sequences only. Checked studies attribute under half of the gap to unresolved V genes and leave the rest unexplained. This sample has around 140,000 clones in its table, and around 75% of those were observed once. Roughly 1.7% of the sample belongs to the ten largest clones. The sample comprised PBMCs. Every receptor here comes from a woman aged 18-29 years in good health and CMV-seronegative.

This chain links TRBV7-2 with TRBJ2-1, with 9 bases matching TRBD1. Germline V lookup: CDR1 SGHTA, CDR2 FQGNSA. There are 16 residues in the CDR3. The trim removed 5 bases at V and 6 bases at J, leaving 11 bases unmatched. CDR3 coding DNA: TGTGCCAGCAGCAAAAGCCGGGACAGGGTTACCAATGAGCAGTTCTTC. This sequence encodes CASSKSRDRVTNEQFF.

This clone was picked up one time. The CDR3 DNA follows: TGTGCCAGCAGCTTCAGGGACAGGGTAACAGATACGCAGTATTTT. Its protein product is CASSFRDRVTDTQYF. The genes are TRBV11-2 and TRBJ2-3; 9 nucleotides match TRBD1. CDR1 SGHAT and CDR2 FQNNGV come from the germline V gene. The CDR3 covers 15 residues. V gave up 3 bases and J gave up 3 bases; unmatched junction bases: 4. Full variable domain (rest looked up from reference TRBV11-2 and TRBJ2-3): EAGVAQSPRYKIIEKRQSVAFWCNPISGHATLYWYQQILGQGPKLLIQFQNNGVVDDSQLPKDRFSAERLKGVDSTLKIQPAKLEDSAVYLCASSFRDRVTDTQYFGPGTRLTVL.

The rearrangement joins TRBV5-1 to TRBJ1-2; 8 bases are a match to TRBD1. The length of the CDR3 is 13 residues. Losses at the gene ends were 4 bases for V and 5 bases for J; bases not matched to a gene: 4. The germline gives CDR1 SGHRS, CDR2 YFSETQ. This CDR3 reads CASSVRTGYGYTF. The CDR3 nucleotides are TGCGCCAGCAGCGTAAGGACAGGGTATGGCTACACCTTC.

V gene TRBV10-3 combines with J gene TRBJ1-3, with 9 bases fitting TRBD1. Germline V gene data show CDR1 as ENHRY and CDR2 as SYGVKD. After removal of 5 bases from V and 8 bases from J, the junction contained 4 bases not matched to a gene. The CDR3 consists of 13 residues. The CDR3 DNA reads as TGTGCCATCAGTCCACAGGGGGCTGACACCATATATTTT. This codes for CAISPQGADTIYF.

This clone has only one observation. The chain has TRBV29-1 and TRBJ2-5, with a tentative D call TRBD1 (5 bases). Trimming cost V 7 bases and J 4 bases, with 13 bases left between them. Looked up from germline, CDR1 is SQVTM and CDR2 is ANQGSEA. CDR3 length: 12 residues. The CDR3 nucleotides are TGCAGCGCTGTCAGGGATCGAGAGACCCAGTACTTC. This translates into CSAVRDRETQYF.

In its sample, this clone was seen a few times. V gene TRBV19 combines with J gene TRBJ1-2, with 7 bases matching TRBD1. After removal of 5 bases from V and 3 bases from J, the junction contained 12 bases not matched to a gene. Per the germline V gene, CDR1 is LNHDA and CDR2 is SQIVND (reference sequence). The CDR3 is 16 amino acids. CDR3 sequence (DNA): TGTGCCAGTAGTCCGAACAACAGGGGCCGGGACTATGGCTACACCTTC. Translating gives CASSPNNRGRDYGYTF.

The rearrangement uses TRBV7-2 and TRBJ1-4; 7 nucleotides line up with TRBD1. Germline V gene lookup returns CDR1 SGHTA and CDR2 FQGNSA. The CDR3 has 13 residues. Trimming removed 3 bases from V and 13 bases from J; junction bases left unmatched: 8. In DNA form, the CDR3 reads TGTGCCAGCAGCTTCAGTCGACAGGGTTCACTGTTTTTT. Its translation is CASSFSRQGSLFF.

The rearrangement joins TRBV11-3 to TRBJ2-5, with 7 bases fitting TRBD2. The V segment lost 0 bases and the J segment 5 bases; nucleotides outside the gene matches: 12. CDR1 is SGHNT and CDR2 is YENEEA in the germline V gene. The CDR3 loop spans 17 amino acids. The DNA for the CDR3 is TGTGCCAGCAGCTTAGATGGGACGGGAGGTGGGAAGGAGACCCAGTACTTC. Translating it yields CASSLDGTGGGKETQYF. The full variable domain, its missing parts supplied by reference TRBV11-3 and TRBJ2-5, is EAGVVQSPRYKIIEKKQPVAFWCNPISGHNTLYWYLQNLGQGPELLIRYENEEAVDDSQLPKDRFSAERLKGVDSTLKIQPAELGDSAVYLCASSLDGTGGGKETQYFGPGTRLLVL.

In DNA form, the CDR3 reads TGTGCCAGCAGCGTAGGGCTAGCGGGAGATGGTTTGTCCGATACGCAGTATTTT. The encoded protein is CASSVGLAGDGLSDTQYF. This chain uses TRBV9 with TRBJ2-3, with 10 bases identical to TRBD2. The CDR3 is 18 residues long. Looked up from germline, CDR1 is SGDLS and CDR2 is YYNGEE. Trimming took 0 bases from V and 6 from J; bases not matched to a gene: 13.

This chain links TRBV9 with TRBJ2-5; TRBD2 matches 13 bases. The CDR3 extends over 15 amino acids. The germline CDR1 and CDR2 sequences are SGDLS and YYNGEE. With V trimmed by 4 bases and J by 5 bases, 5 bases remained unmatched. In DNA, the CDR3 is TGTGCCAGCAGCATGACTAGCGGGGGGATGGAGACCCAGTACTTC. Translating gives CASSMTSGGMETQYF.

V gene TRBV7-9 combines with J gene TRBJ1-1; D may be TRBD1 (5 bases). Germline V CDR1 and CDR2: SEHNR, FQNEAQ (reference sequence). Trimming removed 6 bases at V and 5 bases at J, with 10 bases between. The CDR3 has 12 residues. The CDR3 region is CASSRRDTEAFF. The CDR3 DNA follows: TGTGCCAGCAGTCGCAGGGATACTGAAGCTTTCTTT. Full variable domain (missing parts from reference TRBV7-9 and TRBJ1-1): DTGVSQNPRHKITKRGQNVTFRCDPISEHNRLYWYRQTLGQGPEFLTYFQNEAQLEKSRLLSDRFSAERPKGSFSTLEIQRTEQGDSAMYLCASSRRDTEAFFGQGTRLTVV.

The V and J genes are TRBV29-1 and TRBJ2-1; D might be TRBD2 (5 bases). In germline, CDR1 is SQVTM, CDR2 ANQGSEA. The V end lost 3 bases, the J end lost 0 bases, and 9 bases lay between the germline ends. The length of the CDR3 is 14 residues. As DNA, the CDR3 is TGCAGCGTTGAGGAAGGGAGCTCCTACAATGAGCAGTTCTTC. Protein product: CSVEEGSSYNEQFF.

The rearrangement links TRBV28 to TRBJ2-7, with D perhaps TRBD2 (5 bases). The CDR3 covers 14 residues. V lost 8 bases and J 1 base, leaving 15 bases between the germline ends. Per germline, CDR1 MDHEN and CDR2 SYDVKM. CDR3 protein: CASFSRGSSYEQYF. The CDR3 DNA sequence: TGTGCCAGCTTTAGCAGAGGGAGTTCCTACGAGCAGTACTTC. Supplemented by reference TRBV28 and TRBJ2-7, the full variable domain reads DVKVTQSSRYLVKRTGEKVFLECVQDMDHENMFWYRQDPGLGLRLIYFSYDVKMKEKGDIPEGYSVSREKKERFSLILESASTNQTSMYLCASFSRGSSYEQYFGPGTRLTVT.

This clone was picked up a small number of times. The chain uses TRBV5-6 and TRBJ1-1; D remains ambiguous. V lost 7 bases to trimming and J lost 6 bases, with 13 bases between them. The CDR3 spans 12 residues. Germline lookup yields CDR1 SGHDT and CDR2 YYEEEE. In nucleotides, the CDR3 is TGTGCCAGCTCGAAAGTGGCCGCTGAAGCTTTCTTT. It codes for CASSKVAAEAFF.

Here the CDR3 reads CASSELGVWGYTF. The CDR3, as DNA: TGTGCCAGCAGTGAATTAGGAGTCTGGGGCTACACCTTC. The chain employs TRBV6-1 and TRBJ1-2, with D unclear. V dropped 2 bases and J dropped 8 bases, with 12 bases sitting between them. The CDR3 extends over 13 amino acids. The V gene's germline CDR1 is MNHNS and CDR2 SASEGT.

This chain joins TRBV28 and TRBJ2-7; no clear D gene. Trimming cost V 2 bases and J 3 bases, with 11 bases left between them. The CDR3 extends over 14 amino acids. Germline V gene lookup returns CDR1 MDHEN and CDR2 SYDVKM. CDR3 sequence reads: CASSLDTLGYEQYF. CDR3 nucleotide sequence: TGTGCCAGCAGTTTAGACACCTTGGGCTACGAGCAGTACTTC.

This chain uses TRBV7-2 with TRBJ2-2; 12 bases fit TRBD1. From germline, CDR1 is SGHTA and CDR2 FQGNSA. The CDR3 is 19 amino acids. Unmatched junction bases numbered 14, after V lost 4 bases and J lost 5 bases. The CDR3 coding sequence is TGTGCCAGCAGCTCCCCAGGGACAGGGGGCGAGCGGTGGACCGGGGAGCTGTTTTTT. It codes for CASSSPGTGGERWTGELFF.

The chain has TRBV15 and TRBJ2-7, with D perhaps matching TRBD1 (5 bases). The germline V gene encodes CDR1 LNHNV and CDR2 YYDKDF (reference sequence). The CDR3 is made up of 16 amino acids. V lost 3 bases and J 3 bases, leaving 18 bases between the germline ends. CDR3 in amino acids: CATSRGPGSPLYEQYF. DNA of the CDR3: TGTGCCACCAGCAGGGGTCCAGGGTCACCTCTCTACGAGCAGTACTTC. The full variable domain, with the rest looked up from reference TRBV15 and TRBJ2-7, is DAMVIQNPRYQVTQFGKPVTLSCSQTLNHNVMYWYQQKSSQAPKLLFHYYDKDFNNEADTPDNFQSRRPNTSFCFLDIRSPGLGDTAMYLCATSRGPGSPLYEQYFGPGTRLTVT.

The chain uses TRBV5-1 and TRBJ2-2; a weak D match, TRBD1 (6 bases). Germline CDR1 reads SGHRS; CDR2 reads YFSETQ. V lost 4 bases and J 3 bases, leaving 10 bases between the germline ends. The CDR3 is 14 residues long. The CDR3 region is CASSEQGYTGELFF. The CDR3 nucleotides read TGCGCCAGCAGCGAACAGGGATACACCGGGGAGCTGTTTTTT.

There are a few counts of this clone. This chain links TRBV6-5 with TRBJ1-4; TRBD1 matches at 8 bases. The CDR3 has 14 amino acids. Looked up from germline, CDR1 is MNHEY and CDR2 is SVGAGI. The J segment lost 5 bases and the V segment lost 5 bases, leaving 4 bases of the junction unmatched. Written as DNA, the CDR3 is TGTGCCAGCAGTGGGGACAGGCAGAATGAAAAACTGTTTTTT. Translated: CASSGDRQNEKLFF.

The chain uses TRBV5-1 and TRBJ2-3; TRBD2 matches at 8 bases. V shed 2 bases, J shed 6 bases, and the junction held 5 bases outside the gene matches. Germline CDR1 SGHRS, CDR2 YFSETQ. This CDR3 is 14 amino acids long. The CDR3 protein is CASSLGTSGDTQYF. In DNA form, the CDR3 reads TGCGCCAGCAGCTTAGGGACTAGTGGGGATACGCAGTATTTT.